What follows describes a single T cell receptor beta chain. The antigen is not known. Study-wide findings and caveats: Tumor Treg TCRs overlapped most with tumor naive CD4+ cells.

TCRdb analysed the 5' RACE reads with MiXCR anew, one entry per CDR3 protein. The data contain approximately 23,000 distinct CDR3 sequences, about 31% of them singletons. There are 14 residues in the CDR3. CDR1 is MNHNS, CDR2 SASEGT, per germline. Trimming removed 5 bases from V and 2 bases from J, with 13 bases in between. The rearrangement links TRBV6-1 to TRBJ2-7; D gene uncertain. This TCR derives from a female donor with breast cancer. The sequencing input was tumor-infiltrating naive CD4+ T cells sorted from the breast tumor. The subset was: naive CD4+ T cells, CD4+CD45RA+CD25-. The CDR3 sequence is CASSWKTGPYEQYF. The CDR3 region has the DNA TGTGCCAGCAGTTGGAAGACCGGTCCCTACGAGCAGTACTTC.